This is a list of T cell receptor beta chains from one sample in a study of blood T cell repertoires in COVID-19. Only in-frame clones appear in the TCRdb table, and some are missing; sequencing was by immunoSEQ multiplex PCR. Seen here are a few hundred thousand clones, about 90% observed once, and the top ten hold 0.6%. The sample comprised PBMCs or T cells enriched from blood (not recorded which). These receptor sequences come from a young man who had recovered from COVID-19. The CDR3 runs from the conserved cysteine through the conserved F or W. Fields, in order: J gene, D gene, V gene, clone size, CDR3 protein, CDR3 DNA. D genes are given only for firm matches. Clone size is shown for a subset of rows, as once, few, many or a class of expanded clone.

TRBJ1-2	TRBD1	TRBV13	-	CASSPTGGLTNYGYTF	TGTGCCAGCAGCCCAACAGGGGGGTTAACTAACTATGGCTACACCTTC
TRBJ2-5	TRBD1	TRBV5-5	-	CASSLGVRGQETQYF	TGTGCCAGCAGCTTGGGCGTCAGGGGGCAAGAGACCCAGTACTTC
TRBJ1-2	-	TRBV13	-	CASSLGSGGRTF	TGTGCCAGCAGCTTAGGCAGCGGGGGGCGAACCTTC
TRBJ1-5	TRBD1	TRBV7-8	few	CASSPPSIGTGGANQPQHF	TGTGCCAGCAGCCCCCCGTCGATCGGGACAGGGGGCGCCAATCAGCCCCAGCATTTT
TRBJ1-2	TRBD1	TRBV19	-	CASSMVDRSNYGYTF	TGTGCCAGTAGTATGGTGGACAGGAGTAACTATGGCTACACCTTC
TRBJ1-2	TRBD1	TRBV5-5	-	CASSPRQGVSYGYTF	TGTGCCAGCAGCCCGAGACAGGGAGTCAGTTATGGCTACACCTTC
TRBJ1-1	TRBD1	TRBV28	-	CASGLTGQTYEAFF	TGTGCCAGCGGATTAACGGGACAGACTTATGAAGCTTTCTTT
TRBJ2-3	TRBD2	TRBV28	-	CASSAPSGRATDTQYF	TGTGCCAGCAGTGCCCCTAGCGGGAGGGCCACAGATACGCAGTATTTT
TRBJ1-1	TRBD1	TRBV5-4	-	CASSLGTGWDTEAFF	TGTGCCAGCAGCTTAGGGACAGGGTGGGACACTGAAGCTTTCTTT
TRBJ1-5	-	TRBV3-1/TRBV3-2	-	CASSLNSEGPQHF	TGTGCCAGCAGCCTTAACAGTGAGGGGCCCCAGCATTTT
TRBJ2-2	-	TRBV3-1/TRBV3-2	-	CASSQDWDFSGELFF	TGTGCCAGCAGCCAAGATTGGGACTTCTCCGGGGAGCTGTTTTTT
TRBJ2-1	TRBD2	TRBV5-1	-	CASSLAVAGYNEQFF	TGCGCCAGCAGCTTGGCGGTAGCGGGATACAATGAGCAGTTCTTC
TRBJ2-2	-	TRBV5-1	-	CASSPATTRGGELFF	TGCGCCAGCAGCCCTGCCACTACCCGGGGAGGGGAGCTGTTTTTT
TRBJ2-1	-	TRBV28	once	CASSYSSEQFF	TGTGCCAGCAGTTATTCTTCTGAGCAGTTCTTC
TRBJ1-2	TRBD1	TRBV15	-	CATSSGSRTGDDGYTF	TGTGCCACCAGCAGCGGGAGTCGGACAGGGGATGATGGCTACACCTTC
TRBJ1-4	-	TRBV6-5	-	CASSIGTPPKLFF	TGTGCCAGCAGTATCGGGACACCTCCTAAACTGTTTTTT
TRBJ1-6	TRBD1	TRBV5-5	-	CASSAPQGDSPYNSPLHF	TGTGCCAGCAGCGCCCCTCAGGGGGATTCTCCCTATAATTCACCCCTCCACTTT
TRBJ1-2	TRBD1	TRBV28	-	CASSRTGDGYTF	TGTGCCAGCAGTCGGACAGGGGATGGCTACACCTTC
TRBJ2-2	-	TRBV2	-	CASSEGGLAGELFF	TGTGCCAGCAGTGAAGGAGGGTTGGCCGGGGAGCTGTTTTTT
TRBJ1-1	-	TRBV18	-	CASSPYTGDAEAFF	TGTGCCAGCTCACCGTATACGGGTGACGCTGAAGCTTTCTTT
TRBJ1-1	-	TRBV28	-	CASSLWLKGPRGTEAFF	TGTGCCAGCAGTTTATGGCTCAAGGGGCCCCGAGGCACTGAAGCTTTCTTT
TRBJ2-7	-	TRBV2	few	CASSEVAASSYEQYF	TGTGCCAGCAGTGAGGTCGCGGCGAGCTCCTACGAGCAGTACTTC
TRBJ1-3	-	TRBV11-3	-	CASSSRFSGNTIYF	TGTGCCAGCAGCTCGAGATTCTCTGGAAACACCATATATTTT
TRBJ2-2	-	TRBV7-8	once	CASSLGTVITGELFF	TGTGCCAGCAGCTTAGGGACAGTTATTACCGGGGAGCTGTTTTTT
TRBJ1-1	-	TRBV3-1/TRBV3-2	-	CASSYRVNTEAFF	TGTGCCAGCAGCTATCGGGTGAACACTGAAGCTTTCTTT
TRBJ1-5	-	TRBV19	-	CASSIGQNQPQHF	TGTGCCAGTAGTATTGGACAGAATCAGCCCCAGCATTTT
TRBJ2-5	TRBD1	TRBV7-9	-	CASSPLTGSGETQYF	TGTGCCAGCAGCCCTCTGACAGGGTCGGGAGAGACCCAGTACTTC
TRBJ1-1	TRBD1	TRBV6-9	-	CASNPSDRANTEAFF	TGTGCCAGCAATCCGTCGGACAGGGCGAACACTGAAGCTTTCTTT
TRBJ1-5	-	TRBV18	-	CASSPVSGVSQPQHF	TGTGCCAGCTCACCTGTCTCGGGGGTGTCTCAGCCCCAGCATTTT
TRBJ2-2	-	TRBV7-2	once	CASSFFFANTGELFF	TGTGCCAGCAGCTTTTTCTTCGCGAACACCGGGGAGCTGTTTTTT
TRBJ2-4	-	TRBV7-8	once	CASSPPSDKNIQYF	TGTGCCAGCAGCCCTCCTAGCGACAAAAACATTCAGTACTTC
TRBJ1-5	-	TRBV7-9	-	CASSRDRYDQPQHF	TGTGCCAGCAGCCGAGACAGATATGATCAGCCCCAGCATTTT
TRBJ2-1	TRBD2	TRBV10-1	-	CACWGLEYNEQFF	TGCGCCTGTTGGGGACTAGAATACAATGAGCAGTTCTTC
TRBJ1-5	-	TRBV11-2	-	CASSLGPIGSNQPQHF	TGTGCCAGCAGCTTGGGCCCTATCGGAAGCAATCAGCCCCAGCATTTT
TRBJ1-2	TRBD1	TRBV7-2	-	CASNLGTEYGYTF	TGTGCCAGCAACTTAGGGACAGAGTATGGCTACACCTTC
TRBJ2-7	-	TRBV6-4	-	CASSQSPGDAYEQYF	TGTGCCAGCAGCCAATCACCGGGGGACGCCTACGAGCAGTACTTC
TRBJ1-1	TRBD1	TRBV7-3	-	CASSATGSTEAFF	TGTGCCAGCAGCGCGACAGGGAGCACTGAAGCTTTCTTT
TRBJ2-1	TRBD2	TRBV10-3	-	CAIGTSGRLLQFF	TGTGCCATCGGGACTAGCGGGAGACTGTTGCAGTTCTTC
TRBJ2-4	TRBD2	TRBV29-1	-	CSVGLAVNIQYF	TGCAGCGTTGGCCTAGCGGTAAACATTCAGTACTTC
TRBJ1-5	-	TRBV28	once	CASSFLGAGSVGQPQHF	TGTGCCAGCAGTTTCCTTGGGGCGGGGTCCGTCGGTCAGCCCCAGCATTTT
TRBJ2-3	-	TRBV3-1/TRBV3-2	-	CASSHRGTLSDTQYF	TGTGCCAGCAGCCATAGAGGCACTCTTTCAGATACGCAGTATTTT
TRBJ1-2	-	TRBV30	-	CAWSVLSGLANYGYTF	TGTGCCTGGAGTGTACTATCGGGGTTAGCTAACTATGGCTACACCTTC
TRBJ1-1	TRBD1	TRBV6-5	-	CASRTGAGTEAFF	TGTGCCAGCCGGACAGGGGCGGGCACTGAAGCTTTCTTT
TRBJ1-5	-	TRBV20-1	-	CSASYRDQPQHF	TGCAGTGCTAGTTACAGGGATCAGCCCCAGCATTTT
TRBJ2-1	-	TRBV9	-	CASSVDWLSYNEQFF	TGTGCCAGCAGCGTCGACTGGCTCTCCTACAATGAGCAGTTCTTC
TRBJ1-6	TRBD1	TRBV5-1	-	CASSSGTGDSPLHF	TGCGCCAGCAGCTCCGGGACAGGGGACTCACCCCTCCACTTT